This T cell receptor beta chain comes out of a study of radiation and T cells in renal cell carcinoma (dated by TCRdb to about 2020). At the level of the whole study: A total of under 60 samples underwent TCR beta sequencing, made up of approximately 26 tumors and about 27 peripheral blood samples. The last blood draw happened 4 weeks after radiation, timed to coincide with nephrectomy. In the roughly 49 samples combined, some 4,000,000 unique CDR3 nucleotide sequences were found, encoding 2 million to 3 million unique CDR3 amino acid sequences. The investigation overall reported the following: Because the trial had a single-armed design, the trial could not examine how radiation dose or scheduling affected the TCR repertoire. Tracking of blood repertoire dynamics stopped at roughly four weeks after treatment, with no follow-up past that point. In blood, the top tumor clonotypes increased between baseline and 2 weeks post-radiation and then shrank by 4 weeks, which suggests that tumor-resident clones expanded only transiently. Because no pretreatment tumor biopsies were available, whether clonotypes were present in the tumor at baseline could not be determined.

The V and J ends are trimmed by 6 bases and 3 bases, leaving 15 bases between them. Spanning cysteine to phenylalanine, the CDR3 consists of 15 amino acids. CDR3 DNA is the only sequence kept; it has 45 bases, read in frame from the first base. Per the germline V gene, MNHEY is the CDR1 and SVGAGI is the CDR2. Interpreted using the paper, the time point label stands for: blood 4 weeks post-SBRT, at nephrectomy. This specimen's treatment or condition label, interpreted: 15 Gy SBRT to primary tumor, nephrectomy 4 weeks later. Samples were obtained from a clinical trial, in which 15 Gy stereotactic body radiation therapy was delivered to primary renal cell carcinomas and nephrectomy was performed 4 weeks later. To follow tumor-enriched clonotypes, peripheral blood was collected serially from radiation-treated patients at baseline and again at 2 weeks and 4 weeks after SBRT. Renal cell carcinoma with clear cell pathology was present in all patients. Genomic DNA for TCR sequencing was prepared using the QIAamp DNA Blood Mini Kit (Qiagen). Only samples passing all quality control checks were included in the analyses.

Notes on this clone: Its antigen has not been determined. Base quality data are lacking; no much larger clone is found one base away.

The immunoSEQ kit was used, according to the manufacturer's recommendations, to generate TCR beta libraries from genomic DNA. To prepare libraries, a first multiplex PCR with proprietary primers was run, followed by a second PCR that added unique barcodes, and a bead cleanup was done after each round. A positive control reaction and a negative control reaction, both provided in the kit, were run with every batch of samples. The final libraries were assessed on an Agilent 4200 TapeStation D1000 ScreenTape, pooled by volume, and quantified by qPCR. Sequencing was performed on an Illumina NextSeq500 with a MidOutput 150-cycle cartridge, and 156 Read1 and 15 Index1 cycles were run with kit custom primers. The pooled library was loaded at roughly 1 pM with about 18% PhiX control spiked in. The source study handled its data this way. Vendor-processed data were analyzed in R, and a clonotype was defined as all T cells sharing the same CDR3 nucleotide sequence. For clone abundance analyses, frequencies were normalized to the 10,000 most abundant clones per sample. Public T cell clones, averaging fewer than five per sample, were removed before analysis. A difference in abundance of at least 32-fold between compartments was used to define tumor-enriched and baseline blood-enriched clonotypes. A beta-binomial differential abundance model was used to identify clonotypes that were expanded or contracted between blood time points. Similarity between tumor and blood repertoires was quantified using the Baroni-Urbani and Buser coefficient, and groups were compared with two-tailed Wilcoxon tests in R. TCRdb limited this immuneACCESS table to in-frame rearrangements with V and J called. A share of clones is missing; checked studies link under half to unresolved V genes, and the rest is unexplained. V and J calls and clone size are those listed in that table; D and trimming were worked out from the DNA. The sample records approximately 43,000 clones, over 80% of which are singletons. Jointly, the top ten make up 25% to 30% of the sample.

Rearrangement joined TRBV6-5 to TRBJ2-1, and perhaps TRBD2 as D gene, on 5 matching bases. The source was blood, collected from a patient whose treatment included radiotherapy and nephrectomy. The clonotype originates from an older woman with renal cell carcinoma. CDR3 region: CASSNSDYYYNEQFF. The sequenced DNA: TGTGCCAGCAGCAACTCAGACTACTACTACAATGAGCAGTTCTTC.